A single T cell receptor (beta chain) is shown here with its context. The V end lost 6 bases, the J end lost 2 bases, and 12 bases lay between the germline ends. The CDR3 spans 14 residues. Germline assignment: CDR1 MDHEN and CDR2 SYDVKM. Patients in Seattle were enrolled during active infection, then followed longitudinally. Clones were read by immunoSEQ multiplex PCR, and TCRdb kept only the in-frame ones, dropping some. Here the sample spans roughly 200,000 clones, under 85% being singletons. This sample was taken from a study of blood T cell repertoires in COVID-19. The specimen sequenced was peripheral blood. This clonotype originated in a woman aged 25 to 39 with COVID-19, enrolled during active disease. V usage is TRBV28 and J usage is TRBJ2-3; possibly TRBD1 for D (6 bases). The CDR3 loop is CASRRAGDTDTQYF. CDR3 DNA sequence: TGTGCCAGCAGACGGGCAGGGGACACAGATACGCAGTATTTT. The full variable domain, rest sourced from reference TRBV28 and TRBJ2-3, is DVKVTQSSRYLVKRTGEKVFLECVQDMDHENMFWYRQDPGLGLRLIYFSYDVKMKEKGDIPEGYSVSREKKERFSLILESASTNQTSMYLCASRRAGDTDTQYFGPGTRLTVL.